The rows below give T cell receptor beta chains drawn from one sample of a study of human T cells and chemical hapten exposure. TCRdb reprocessed the RACE reads via MiXCR and lists one record per CDR3 protein. This table holds around 120,000 distinct CDR3 sequences, approximately 15% found once. Sequenced here: whole blood, sampled in connection with sensitization to the hapten diphenylcyclopropenone (DPC). Receptors were obtained from a woman between 18 and 29 years old with alopecia areata. Some clones in this sample may be carry-over from other donors' samples. CDR3s include the opening cysteine and the closing phenylalanine or tryptophan. A D gene is named only where the DNA matches it firmly. Size tells how often a clone was seen (once, few, many) or the class of an expanded clone, and some rows leave it out.

CDR3 protein: CASSVAGGRSTGELFF
CDR3 DNA: TGTGCCAGCAGCGTAGCCGGGGGAAGATCCACCGGGGAGCTGTTTTTT
D gene: -
clone size: few
V gene: TRBV9
J gene: TRBJ2-2

CDR3 protein: CAIYGAGELFF
CDR3 DNA: TGTGCCATCTATGGAGCTGGGGAGCTGTTTTTT
D gene: -
clone size: few
V gene: TRBV10-3
J gene: TRBJ2-2

CDR3 protein: CASSLASGGGYYNEQFF
CDR3 DNA: TGCGCCAGCAGCTTGGCGAGTGGCGGGGGTTACTACAATGAGCAGTTCTTC
D gene: TRBD2
clone size: few
V gene: TRBV5-1
J gene: TRBJ2-1

CDR3 protein: CASSHAGNTEAFF
CDR3 DNA: TGTGCCAGCAGCCACGCCGGAAACACTGAAGCTTTCTTT
D gene: -
clone size: few
V gene: TRBV7-3
J gene: TRBJ1-1

CDR3 protein: CSVDEGKSGNTIYF
CDR3 DNA: TGCAGCGTTGATGAGGGAAAGTCCGGAAACACCATATATTTT
D gene: -
clone size: -
V gene: TRBV29-1
J gene: TRBJ1-3

CDR3 protein: CASSYLAIEDTQYF
CDR3 DNA: TGTGCCAGCAGTTACTTGGCAATTGAGGATACGCAGTATTTT
D gene: -
clone size: few
V gene: TRBV6-2/TRBV6-3
J gene: TRBJ2-3

CDR3 protein: CSAISGGLHNSPLHF
CDR3 DNA: TGCAGTGCTATTTCAGGGGGCCTTCATAATTCACCCCTCCACTTT
D gene: TRBD1
clone size: -
V gene: TRBV20-1
J gene: TRBJ1-6

CDR3 protein: CASPGGGSYEQYF
CDR3 DNA: TGTGCCAGCCCCGGTGGGGGATCCTACGAGCAGTACTTC
D gene: -
clone size: few
V gene: TRBV6-2/TRBV6-3
J gene: TRBJ2-7

CDR3 protein: CASTFRDRSTDTQYF
CDR3 DNA: TGTGCCAGCACTTTCCGGGACAGAAGCACAGATACGCAGTATTTT
D gene: TRBD1
clone size: few
V gene: TRBV28
J gene: TRBJ2-3

CDR3 protein: CASSAGTGYNSPLHF
CDR3 DNA: TGTGCCAGCAGCGCCGGGACAGGGTACAATTCACCCCTCCACTTT
D gene: TRBD1
clone size: many
V gene: TRBV9
J gene: TRBJ1-6

CDR3 protein: CASSVQGGGTGQVFSPLHF
CDR3 DNA: TGTGCCAGCAGCGTCCAAGGGGGCGGGACAGGGCAAGTCTTTTCACCCCTCCACTTT
D gene: -
clone size: many
V gene: TRBV21-1
J gene: TRBJ1-6

CDR3 protein: CASSPPSIDEQYF
CDR3 DNA: TGTGCCAGCTCACCACCTAGCATTGACGAGCAGTACTTC
D gene: -
clone size: few
V gene: TRBV18
J gene: TRBJ2-7

CDR3 protein: CASSRGPDREAKNIQYF
CDR3 DNA: TGTGCCAGCTCACGAGGACCCGACAGGGAGGCCAAAAACATTCAGTACTTC
D gene: TRBD1
clone size: many
V gene: TRBV18
J gene: TRBJ2-4

CDR3 protein: CASSYSKKTDTQYF
CDR3 DNA: TGTGCCAGCAGTTACTCGAAAAAAACAGATACGCAGTATTTT
D gene: -
clone size: once
V gene: TRBV6-2/TRBV6-3
J gene: TRBJ2-3

CDR3 protein: CSARFGVSTDTQYF
CDR3 DNA: TGCAGTGCTAGATTTGGGGTCAGCACAGATACGCAGTATTTT
D gene: -
clone size: few
V gene: TRBV20-1
J gene: TRBJ2-3

CDR3 protein: CASSPEVHQPQHF
CDR3 DNA: TGTGCCAGCAGCCCAGAGGTTCATCAGCCCCAGCATTTT
D gene: -
clone size: once
V gene: TRBV3-1
J gene: TRBJ1-5

CDR3 protein: CASSSSGQQINNYGYTF
CDR3 DNA: TGTGCCAGCAGTTCCAGTGGCCAGCAAATCAATAACTATGGCTACACCTTC
D gene: -
clone size: many
V gene: TRBV28
J gene: TRBJ1-2

CDR3 protein: CASSVDAAVDTQYF
CDR3 DNA: TGCGCCAGCAGCGTCGACGCCGCGGTAGATACGCAGTATTTT
D gene: -
clone size: -
V gene: TRBV5-1
J gene: TRBJ2-3

CDR3 protein: CASSQVDSSYNSPLHF
CDR3 DNA: TGCGCCAGCAGCCAAGTTGACAGCTCCTATAATTCACCCCTCCACTTT
D gene: -
clone size: few
V gene: TRBV4-3
J gene: TRBJ1-6

CDR3 protein: CASSPPRSGGVVQFF
CDR3 DNA: TGTGCCAGCAGCCCACCGAGAAGCGGGGGGGTAGTGCAGTTCTTC
D gene: TRBD2
clone size: -
V gene: TRBV7-9
J gene: TRBJ2-1

CDR3 protein: CASSEVGQADQPQHF
CDR3 DNA: TGTGCCAGCAGTGAAGTAGGGCAAGCGGATCAGCCCCAGCATTTT
D gene: -
clone size: -
V gene: TRBV2
J gene: TRBJ1-5

CDR3 protein: CASRSNEQFF
CDR3 DNA: TGTGCCAGCCGCAGCAATGAGCAGTTCTTC
D gene: -
clone size: -
V gene: TRBV21-1
J gene: TRBJ2-1

CDR3 protein: CASSKRQGLTDTQYF
CDR3 DNA: TGTGCCAGCAGTAAAAGACAGGGCCTCACAGATACGCAGTATTTT
D gene: TRBD1
clone size: few
V gene: TRBV6-5
J gene: TRBJ2-3

CDR3 protein: CASTSGGIKNEQFF
CDR3 DNA: TGTGCCAGCACTAGCGGGGGGATAAAAAATGAGCAGTTCTTC
D gene: TRBD2
clone size: few
V gene: TRBV12-3/TRBV12-4
J gene: TRBJ2-1

CDR3 protein: CASSSTTSSYNSPLHF
CDR3 DNA: TGTGCCAGCAGCTCGACTACGAGCTCCTATAATTCACCCCTCCACTTT
D gene: -
clone size: many
V gene: TRBV14
J gene: TRBJ1-6

CDR3 protein: CASQGQTDTQYF
CDR3 DNA: TGTGCCAGCCAGGGCCAGACAGATACGCAGTATTTT
D gene: -
clone size: many
V gene: TRBV27
J gene: TRBJ2-3

CDR3 protein: CSVGLDEQYF
CDR3 DNA: TGCAGCGTTGGGCTGGACGAGCAGTACTTC
D gene: -
clone size: few
V gene: TRBV29-1
J gene: TRBJ2-7

CDR3 protein: CASSLVGTDTQYF
CDR3 DNA: TGTGCCAGCAGCTTAGTGGGCACAGATACGCAGTATTTT
D gene: -
clone size: many
V gene: TRBV7-2
J gene: TRBJ2-3

CDR3 protein: CASSLDSTGDTEAFF
CDR3 DNA: TGTGCCAGCAGCTTGGACTCTACAGGGGACACTGAAGCTTTCTTT
D gene: TRBD1
clone size: -
V gene: TRBV5-4
J gene: TRBJ1-1

CDR3 protein: CASSGGQDNYGYTF
CDR3 DNA: TGCGCCAGCAGCGGAGGACAGGATAACTATGGCTACACCTTC
D gene: TRBD1
clone size: -
V gene: TRBV10-2
J gene: TRBJ1-2

CDR3 protein: CASSGDRSTYEQYF
CDR3 DNA: TGTGCCAGCTCAGGGGACAGGTCGACTTACGAGCAGTACTTC
D gene: TRBD1
clone size: few
V gene: TRBV18
J gene: TRBJ2-7